These 17 T cell receptor beta chains originate from one sample sequenced in a study of PD-1 blockade in classical Hodgkin lymphoma. This sample's time point: cycle 4 day 1 (C4D1), after more than five weeks of nivolumab. All the patients suffered relapse after autologous stem cell transplantation, and brentuximab vedotin exposure differed. Profiled with immunoSEQ multiplex PCR; TCRdb holds only in-frame clones, not every one. The sample holds approximately 39,000 clones; 70% to 80% are singletons and the top ten take about 9.4%. The input for sequencing was peripheral blood mononuclear cells (PBMCs), taken before the fourth cycle of nivolumab. These receptors came from a human donor with classical Hodgkin lymphoma.

This chain uses TRBV29-1 with TRBJ2-1, with 10 bases aligning to TRBD2. Trimming removed 2 bases from V and 8 bases from J; junction bases left unmatched: 0. Germline V gene sequence: CDR1 SQVTM, CDR2 ANQGSEA. The CDR3 has 12 amino acids. In DNA, the CDR3 is TGCAGCGTTGAACTAGCGGGGGATGAGCAGTTCTTC. It translates to CSVELAGDEQFF.

This clone appeared a single time. The V gene is TRBV6-6, the J gene TRBJ2-5, with D possibly being TRBD1 (5 bases). V was cut by 7 bases and J by 1 base, with 10 bases left in between. The germline CDR1 and CDR2 sequences are MNHNY and SVGAGI (reference sequence). The CDR3 is made up of 13 amino acids. This CDR3 reads CASNRQSQETQYF. The CDR3 bases are TGTGCCAGCAATAGACAGTCCCAAGAGACCCAGTACTTC.

This chain connects TRBV7-2 to TRBJ2-2, with D perhaps matching TRBD2 (5 bases). Germline-derived CDR1 and CDR2 are SGHTA and FQGNSA. The CDR3 sequence is 14 residues long. V lost 1 base and J 6 bases, leaving 9 bases between the germline ends. CDR3 sequence: CASSLGLAAGELFF. The CDR3, as DNA: TGTGCCAGCAGCTTAGGGCTAGCAGCCGGGGAGCTGTTTTTT.

The genes are TRBV5-1 and TRBJ2-3, with TRBD2 matching 14 bases. Germline loops: CDR1 SGHRS, CDR2 YFSETQ. The CDR3 is 19 amino acids. V dropped 2 bases and J dropped 2; count of bases not matched to a gene: 10. CDR3 amino acids: CASSLGLAGGRIFTDTQYF. CDR3 DNA sequence: TGCGCCAGCAGCTTAGGACTAGCGGGGGGCCGTATATTCACAGATACGCAGTATTTT.

This chain links TRBV5-1 with TRBJ2-7; maybe TRBD1 (6 bases). The germline gives CDR1 SGHRS, CDR2 YFSETQ. The CDR3 is made up of 13 amino acids. The germline V and J ends were trimmed by 4 bases and 2 bases, with 10 bases remaining between them. CDR3 residues: CASSQQGPYEQYF. The CDR3, as DNA: TGCGCCAGCAGCCAACAGGGCCCCTACGAGCAGTACTTC.

Only a few counts were recorded for this clone. The rearrangement joins TRBV10-3 to TRBJ2-5; D is ambiguous. Trimming removed 0 bases from V and 0 bases from J, with 5 bases in between. This CDR3 has 14 amino acids. CDR1 is ENHRY and CDR2 is SYGVKD in the germline V gene. DNA of the CDR3: TGTGCCATCAGTGAGTCAAGGGACCAAGAGACCCAGTACTTC. This gives the protein CAISESRDQETQYF.

CDR3 loop: CASSVDRGVYNEQFF. CDR3 coding DNA: TGTGCCAGCAGCGTGGACAGGGGGGTTTACAATGAGCAGTTCTTC. This chain links TRBV5-4 with TRBJ2-1, with 10 nucleotides matching TRBD1. This CDR3 contains 15 residues. V shed 4 bases and J 4 bases; nucleotides not matched to a gene: 5. CDR1 and CDR2 (germline): SGHNT, YYREEE (reference sequence).

This clone was observed once. The rearrangement links TRBV5-6 to TRBJ1-1; D uncertain. Germline loops: CDR1 SGHDT, CDR2 YYEEEE. The CDR3 has 13 amino acids. V was shortened by 9 bases and J by 5 bases, with 17 bases between the two germline ends. The CDR3 here is CATLDGSGTEAFF. The CDR3 DNA follows: TGTGCCACCCTGGACGGATCGGGGACTGAAGCTTTCTTT.

This clone was seen only once. V is TRBV7-2 and J is TRBJ2-1; 14 nucleotides match TRBD2. The CDR3 contains 16 residues. V lost 6 bases to trimming and J lost 4 bases; unmatched junction nucleotides: 5. Germline lookup yields CDR1 SGHTA and CDR2 FQGNSA. Here the CDR3 reads CASRRTSGGFYNEQFF. CDR3 nucleotide sequence: TGTGCCAGCAGGCGGACTAGCGGGGGGTTTTACAATGAGCAGTTCTTC.

The chain uses TRBV28 and TRBJ1-2; 8 nucleotides agree with TRBD1. The germline V gene encodes CDR1 MDHEN and CDR2 SYDVKM. The ends lost 4 bases at V and 7 bases at J; junction bases unmatched: 5. The CDR3 spans 13 residues. CDR3 nucleotide sequence: TGTGCCAGCAGTTCACAGGGGGATCTTGGCTACACCTTC. This translates into CASSSQGDLGYTF.

The chain is built from TRBV10-3 and TRBJ2-3, with 9 bases aligning to TRBD2. J lost 5 bases, V lost 6 bases, and 6 bases had no gene match. Looked up from germline, CDR1 is ENHRY and CDR2 is SYGVKD. This CDR3 region has 14 residues. CDR3 in DNA: TGTGCCATCAGCACCGGGACTAGCTTAGATACGCAGTATTTT. Translation gives CAISTGTSLDTQYF.

The chain recombines TRBV5-4 with TRBJ2-2, with 7 bases aligning to TRBD1. V trimming: 5 bases; J trimming: 4 bases; junction bases outside the gene matches: 11. This CDR3 contains 16 residues. Germline lookup yields CDR1 SGHNT and CDR2 YYREEE (reference sequence). CDR3 DNA: TGTGCCAGCAGATTAGGGACAGCGGAACCCACCGGGGAGCTGTTTTTT. The encoded protein is CASRLGTAEPTGELFF.

The chain recombines TRBV6-5 with TRBJ2-6; D is undetermined. The germline V gene has CDR1 MNHEY and CDR2 SVGAGI. This CDR3 has 15 amino acids. V was pared by 6 bases and J by 0 bases, with 9 bases between. The CDR3 spells CASSRMSSGANVLTF. The CDR3 DNA reads TGTGCCAGCAGCCGAATGAGCTCTGGGGCCAACGTCCTGACTTTC.

The V call is TRBV2, the J call TRBJ1-4, with a possible D match to TRBD1 (6 bases). CDR1 is SNHLY and CDR2 is FYNNEI in the germline V gene. V was shortened by 2 bases and J by 3 bases, with 10 bases between the two germline ends. This CDR3 comprises 15 residues. CDR3 amino acids: CASSERAGANEKLFF. Written as DNA, the CDR3 is TGTGCCAGCAGTGAACGGGCAGGGGCTAATGAAAAACTGTTTTTT.

CDR3 protein: CASSVSGYEQYF. The CDR3 DNA reads as TGTGCCAGCAGTGTTTCGGGGTACGAGCAGTACTTC. The chain carries TRBV25-1 and TRBJ2-7; tentatively, D is TRBD2 (5 bases). The CDR3 is made up of 12 amino acids. CDR1 is MGHDK and CDR2 is SYGVNS in the germline V gene. V was trimmed by 4 bases and J by 4 bases, leaving 8 bases between them.

The J gene is TRBJ1-1, the V gene TRBV21-1; the table assigns TRBD1, which was not confirmed against the DNA. TRBV21-1 is designated a pseudogene. This CDR3 is 16 amino acids long. Written as DNA, the CDR3 is TGTGCCAGCAGCAAAGAAGATCTGAAAGGGGATGAGGTAGCTTTCTTT. Amino acids: CASSKEDLKGDEVAFF.

The rearrangement uses TRBV19 and TRBJ1-2; perhaps TRBD1 as D (6 bases). The CDR3 is 16 residues long. V lost 4 bases, J lost 0 bases, and 15 bases lay in between. Germline values: CDR1 LNHDA, CDR2 SQIVND (reference sequence). CDR3 DNA sequence: TGTGCCAGTAGTACGCGCCGGGACACTTCTAACTATGGCTACACCTTC. Translated, it gives CASSTRRDTSNYGYTF. Supplemented by reference TRBV19 and TRBJ1-2, the full variable domain reads DGGITQSPKYLFRKEGQNVTLSCEQNLNHDAMYWYRQDPGQGLRLIYYSQIVNDFQKGDIAEGYSVSREKKESFPLTVTSAQKNPTAFYLCASSTRRDTSNYGYTFGSGTRLTVV.